This entry lists 3 T cell receptor beta chains sequenced from one sample in a study of Tregs in tolerant kidney transplant recipients. Libraries were prepared by immunoSEQ multiplex PCR; TCRdb keeps only in-frame clonotypes and omits some of them. The sample has roughly 34,000 clones; the top ten hold roughly 7.1%. The source material was CD8+ T cells from blood, sampled before the transplant. All receptors derive from a human donor who received a combined kidney and bone marrow transplant.

A remark on this clone: The read ends 3 residues shy of where the CDR3 ends; the end is completed using the germline J gene. The chain couples TRBV6-1 to TRBJ2-7; 11 bases align to TRBD1. CDR1 MNHNS and CDR2 SASEGT come from the germline V gene. The CDR3 is 16 amino acids. J gave up 4 bases and V 3 bases, and 8 bases lay outside the gene matches. The CDR3 loop reads CASSEKGGTGGYEQYF. The sequenced part of the CDR3 DNA is TGTGCCAGCAGTGAGAAAGGTGGGACAGGGGGGTACGAG.

In regard to this clone: The DNA ends 3 residues before the CDR3 does, and the rest of the CDR3 is filled in from the germline J gene. This chain uses TRBV6-2 or TRBV6-3 with TRBJ1-1; the D gene is possibly TRBD1 (5 bases). Germline assignment: CDR1 MNHEY and CDR2 SVGEGT. The CDR3 contains 14 residues. Deletions cut 2 bases from V and 5 bases from J, with 12 bases between. CDR3 DNA, as far as it was read: TGTGCCAGCAGTTACGACAGACCCCCTACTGAA. It specifies CASSYDRPPTE. The full CDR3 protein reads CASSYDRPPTEAFF.

The sequenced CDR3 bases are TGCAGCGTTAGCAGGGGGCTTAATCAGCCC. Residues: CSVSRGLNQP. The whole CDR3 protein is CSVSRGLNQPQHF. The chain couples TRBV29-1 to TRBJ1-5; 8 bases map to TRBD1. Read sequence stops 3 residues before the CDR3 end, and the germline J gene provides the missing end. The CDR3 totals 13 residues. Per germline, CDR1 SQVTM and CDR2 ANQGSEA. The junction had 4 bases not matched to a gene; V was cut back by 5 bases and J by 4 bases.